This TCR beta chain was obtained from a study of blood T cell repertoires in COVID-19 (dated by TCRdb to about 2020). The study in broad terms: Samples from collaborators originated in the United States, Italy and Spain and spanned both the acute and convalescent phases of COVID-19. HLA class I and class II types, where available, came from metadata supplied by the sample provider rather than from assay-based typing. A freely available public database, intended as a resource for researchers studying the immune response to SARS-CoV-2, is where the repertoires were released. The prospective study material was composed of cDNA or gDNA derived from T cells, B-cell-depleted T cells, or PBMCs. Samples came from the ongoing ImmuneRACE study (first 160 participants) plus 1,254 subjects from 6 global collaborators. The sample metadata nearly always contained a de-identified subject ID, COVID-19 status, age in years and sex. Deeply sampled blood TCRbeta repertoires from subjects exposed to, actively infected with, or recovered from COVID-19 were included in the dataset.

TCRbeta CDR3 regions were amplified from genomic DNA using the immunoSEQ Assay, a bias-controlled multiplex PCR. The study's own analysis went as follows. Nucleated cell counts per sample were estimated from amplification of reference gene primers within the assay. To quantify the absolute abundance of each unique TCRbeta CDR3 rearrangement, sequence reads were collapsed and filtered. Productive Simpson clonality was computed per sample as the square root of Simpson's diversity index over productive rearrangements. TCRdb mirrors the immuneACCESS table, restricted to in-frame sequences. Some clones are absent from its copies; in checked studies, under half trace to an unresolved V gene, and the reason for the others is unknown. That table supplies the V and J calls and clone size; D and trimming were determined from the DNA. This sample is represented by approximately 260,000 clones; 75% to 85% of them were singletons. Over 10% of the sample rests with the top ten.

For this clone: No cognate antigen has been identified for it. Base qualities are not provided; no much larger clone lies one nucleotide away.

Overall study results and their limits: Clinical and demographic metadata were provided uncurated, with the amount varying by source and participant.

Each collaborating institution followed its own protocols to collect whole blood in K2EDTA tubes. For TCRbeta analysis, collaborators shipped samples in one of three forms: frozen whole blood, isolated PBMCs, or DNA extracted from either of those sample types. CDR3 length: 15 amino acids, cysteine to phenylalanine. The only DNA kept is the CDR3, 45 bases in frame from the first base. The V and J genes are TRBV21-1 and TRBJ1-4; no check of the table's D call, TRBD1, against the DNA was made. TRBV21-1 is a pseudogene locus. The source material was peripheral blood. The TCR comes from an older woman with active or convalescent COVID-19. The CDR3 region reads CASSIQGGSNEKLFF. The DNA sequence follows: TGTGCCAGCAGCATACAGGGTGGGAGCAATGAAAAACTGTTTTTT.